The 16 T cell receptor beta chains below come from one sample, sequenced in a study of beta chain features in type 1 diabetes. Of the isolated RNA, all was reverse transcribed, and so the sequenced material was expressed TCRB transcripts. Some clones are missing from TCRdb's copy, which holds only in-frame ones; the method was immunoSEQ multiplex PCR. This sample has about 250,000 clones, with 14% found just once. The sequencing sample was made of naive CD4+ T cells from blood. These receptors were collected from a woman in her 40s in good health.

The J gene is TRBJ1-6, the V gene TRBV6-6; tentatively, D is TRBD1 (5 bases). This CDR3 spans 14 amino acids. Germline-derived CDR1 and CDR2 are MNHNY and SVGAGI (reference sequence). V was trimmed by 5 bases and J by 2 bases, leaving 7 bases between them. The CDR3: CASSLTAYNSPLHF. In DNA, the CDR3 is TGTGCCAGCAGTCTGACAGCCTATAATTCACCCCTCCACTTT.

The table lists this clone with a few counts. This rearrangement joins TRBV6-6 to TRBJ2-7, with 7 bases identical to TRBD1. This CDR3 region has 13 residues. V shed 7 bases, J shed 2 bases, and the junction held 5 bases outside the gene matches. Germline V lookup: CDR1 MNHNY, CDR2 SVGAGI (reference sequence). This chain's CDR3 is CASTTGTTYEQYF. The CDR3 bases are TGTGCCAGCACGACAGGGACGACCTACGAGCAGTACTTC.

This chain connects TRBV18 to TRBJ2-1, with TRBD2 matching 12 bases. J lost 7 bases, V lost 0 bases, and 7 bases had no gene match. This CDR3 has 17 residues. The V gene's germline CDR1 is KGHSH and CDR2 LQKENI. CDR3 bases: TGTGCCAGCTCACCACCGGCTAGCGGGGGGGCCGGGAATGAGCAGTTCTTC. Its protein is CASSPPASGGAGNEQFF.

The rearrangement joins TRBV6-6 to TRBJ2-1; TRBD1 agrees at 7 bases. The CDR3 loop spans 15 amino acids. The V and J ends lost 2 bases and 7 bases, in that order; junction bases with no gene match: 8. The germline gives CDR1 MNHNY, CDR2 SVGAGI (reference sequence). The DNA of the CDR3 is TGTGCCAGCAGTTACAGCGGACAGGCTCGGAATGAGCAGTTCTTC. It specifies CASSYSGQARNEQFF.

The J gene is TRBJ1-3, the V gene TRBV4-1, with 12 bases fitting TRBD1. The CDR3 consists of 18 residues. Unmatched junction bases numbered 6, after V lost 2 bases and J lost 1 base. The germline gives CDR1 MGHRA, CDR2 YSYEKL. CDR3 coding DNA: TGCGCCAGCAGCCAATGGGGACAGGGGGCTTCGTCTGGAAACACCATATATTTT. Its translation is CASSQWGQGASSGNTIYF.

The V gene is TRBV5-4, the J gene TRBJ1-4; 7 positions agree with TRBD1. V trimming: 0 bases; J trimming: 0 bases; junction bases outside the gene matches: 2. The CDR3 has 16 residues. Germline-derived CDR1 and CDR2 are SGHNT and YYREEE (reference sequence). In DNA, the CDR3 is TGTGCCAGCAGCTTGGGCGGGACAGCAACTAATGAAAAACTGTTTTTT. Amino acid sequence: CASSLGGTATNEKLFF. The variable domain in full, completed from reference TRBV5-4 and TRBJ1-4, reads ETGVTQSPTHLIKTRGQQVTLRCSSQSGHNTVSWYQQALGQGPQFIFQYYREEENGRGNFPPRFSGLQFPNYSSELNVNALELDDSALYLCASSLGGTATNEKLFFGSGTQLSVL.

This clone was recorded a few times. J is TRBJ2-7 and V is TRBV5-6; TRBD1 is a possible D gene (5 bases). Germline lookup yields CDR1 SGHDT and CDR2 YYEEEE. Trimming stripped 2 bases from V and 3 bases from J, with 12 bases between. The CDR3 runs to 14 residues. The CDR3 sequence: CASSFMGPYYEQYF. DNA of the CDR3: TGTGCCAGCAGCTTCATGGGGCCGTACTACGAGCAGTACTTC.

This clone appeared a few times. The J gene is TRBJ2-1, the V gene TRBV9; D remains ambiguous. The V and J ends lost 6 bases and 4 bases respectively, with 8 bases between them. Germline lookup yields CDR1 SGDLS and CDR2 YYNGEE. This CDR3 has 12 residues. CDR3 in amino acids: CASTLLYNEQFF. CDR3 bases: TGTGCCAGCACCCTTCTTTACAATGAGCAGTTCTTC.

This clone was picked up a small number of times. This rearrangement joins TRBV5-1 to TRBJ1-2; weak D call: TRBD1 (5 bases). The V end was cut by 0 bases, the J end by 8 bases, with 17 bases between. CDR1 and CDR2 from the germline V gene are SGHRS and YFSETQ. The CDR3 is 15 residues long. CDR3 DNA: TGCGCCAGCAGCTTGGTCCTCGGCGGGGGAGGCGGCTACACCTTC. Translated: CASSLVLGGGGGYTF.

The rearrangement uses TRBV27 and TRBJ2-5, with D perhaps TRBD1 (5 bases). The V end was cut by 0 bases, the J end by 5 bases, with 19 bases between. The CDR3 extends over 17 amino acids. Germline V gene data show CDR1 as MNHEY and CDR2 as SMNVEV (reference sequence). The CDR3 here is CASSLSNTPNWGETQYF. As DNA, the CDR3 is TGTGCCAGCAGTTTATCGAATACCCCGAATTGGGGCGAGACCCAGTACTTC.

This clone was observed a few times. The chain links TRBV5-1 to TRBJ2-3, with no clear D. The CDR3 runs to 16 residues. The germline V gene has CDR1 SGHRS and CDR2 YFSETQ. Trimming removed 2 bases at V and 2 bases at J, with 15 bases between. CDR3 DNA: TGCGCCAGCAGCTTATCCGGTGGCGGATACACAGATACGCAGTATTTT. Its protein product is CASSLSGGGYTDTQYF.

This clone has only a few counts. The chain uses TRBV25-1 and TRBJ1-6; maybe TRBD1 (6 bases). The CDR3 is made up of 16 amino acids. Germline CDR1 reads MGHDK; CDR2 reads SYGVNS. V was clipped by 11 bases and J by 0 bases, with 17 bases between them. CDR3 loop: CAGWGTSSSYNSPLHF. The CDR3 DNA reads TGTGCCGGCTGGGGGACATCGAGCTCCTATAATTCACCCCTCCACTTT.

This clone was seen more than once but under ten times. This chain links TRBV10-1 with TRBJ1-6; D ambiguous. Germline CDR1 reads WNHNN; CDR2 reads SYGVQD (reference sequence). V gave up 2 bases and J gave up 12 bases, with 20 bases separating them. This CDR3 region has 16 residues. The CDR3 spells CASSEGRGAQSGPLHF. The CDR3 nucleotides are TGCGCCAGCAGTGAGGGTCGAGGCGCCCAGTCGGGACCCCTCCACTTT.

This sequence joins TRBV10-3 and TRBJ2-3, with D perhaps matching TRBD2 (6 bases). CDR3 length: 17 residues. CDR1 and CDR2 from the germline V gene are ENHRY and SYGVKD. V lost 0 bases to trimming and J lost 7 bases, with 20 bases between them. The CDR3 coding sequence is TGTGCCATCAGTGAGTCCGCGTCGTTCGGGGGTCCAAATACGCAGTATTTT. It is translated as CAISESASFGGPNTQYF.

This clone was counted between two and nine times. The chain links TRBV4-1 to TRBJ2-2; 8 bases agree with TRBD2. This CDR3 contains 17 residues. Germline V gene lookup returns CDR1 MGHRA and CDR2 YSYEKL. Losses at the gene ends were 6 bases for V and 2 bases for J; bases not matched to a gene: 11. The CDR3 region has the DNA TGCGCCAGCAGACAGGCGTCTAGCGGGCCCAACACCGGGGAGCTGTTTTTT. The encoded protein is CASRQASSGPNTGELFF.

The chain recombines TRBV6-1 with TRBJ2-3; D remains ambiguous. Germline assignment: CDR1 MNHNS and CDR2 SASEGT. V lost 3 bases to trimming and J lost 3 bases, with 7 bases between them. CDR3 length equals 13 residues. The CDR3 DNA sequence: TGTGCCAGCAGTGACTATGCAACAGATACGCAGTATTTT. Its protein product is CASSDYATDTQYF.